These 31 T cell receptor beta chains came from one sample sequenced in a study of blood T cell repertoires in COVID-19. Clones were sequenced by immunoSEQ multiplex PCR, and TCRdb holds only the in-frame ones, with some missing. The data contain around 150,000 clones, over 80% of them singletons. Specimen: peripheral blood. Receptors were obtained from a man aged 30 to 45 with COVID-19, enrolled during active disease.

The V call is TRBV18, the J call TRBJ2-3; D gene ambiguous. Between the trimmed V and J ends, which lost 6 bases and 3 bases, there was a span of 16 bases. CDR1 is KGHSH and CDR2 is LQKENI in the germline V gene. The CDR3 contains 15 residues. The CDR3 DNA is TGTGCCAGCTCGGTTGCGGCGCTGGCTACAGATACGCAGTATTTT. It yields the protein CASSVAALATDTQYF.

This clone is a singleton in its sample. The chain combines TRBV4-1 with TRBJ2-3; 7 bases map to TRBD1. V shed 5 bases and J 0 bases; nucleotides not matched to a gene: 17. This CDR3 contains 19 residues. Per the germline V gene, CDR1 is MGHRA and CDR2 is YSYEKL. The DNA for the CDR3 is TGCGCCAGCAGCATAAGGGACAGTCCATTCTATTATAGCACAGATACGCAGTATTTT. Its protein product is CASSIRDSPFYYSTDTQYF.

The V gene is TRBV19, the J gene TRBJ1-4; TRBD1 might be the D (5 bases). Trimming pared 2 bases from V and 4 bases from J, leaving 11 bases between. Germline V gene data show CDR1 as LNHDA and CDR2 as SQIVND (reference sequence). The CDR3 sequence is 15 residues long. The CDR3 is CASSIWGLINEKLFF. CDR3 nucleotide sequence: TGTGCCAGTAGTATATGGGGACTCATTAATGAAAAACTGTTTTTT.

The gene calls are TRBV29-1 and TRBJ2-1, with 7 bases matching TRBD1. With 2 bases clipped from V and 7 bases from J, the junction kept 5 bases outside the gene matches. This CDR3 has 13 residues. Per the germline V gene, CDR1 is SQVTM and CDR2 is ANQGSEA. The chain's CDR3 is CSVEPRTGNEQFF. The CDR3 nucleotides read TGCAGCGTTGAACCACGGACAGGTAATGAGCAGTTCTTC.

This clone has just one count. Other DNA sequences from this sample encode an identical CDR3 as well. CDR3 amino acids: CASSYSGGQGEAFF. In DNA form, the CDR3 reads TGTGCCAGCAGTTACTCGGGGGGACAGGGCGAGGCTTTCTTT. The V gene is TRBV6-2 or TRBV6-3, the J gene TRBJ1-1, with 9 bases aligning to TRBD1. Germline CDR1 is MNHEY and CDR2 is SVGEGT. The J segment lost 11 bases and the V segment lost 0 bases, leaving 7 bases of the junction unmatched. This CDR3 spans 14 amino acids.

The genes are TRBV7-3 and TRBJ2-3; 7 nucleotides align to TRBD2. V lost 5 bases and J lost 2; bases outside the gene matches: 4. CDR3 size: 14 residues. Per the germline V gene, CDR1 is SGHTA and CDR2 is FQGTGA. The CDR3 spells CASSREAHTDTQYF. CDR3 nucleotide sequence: TGTGCCAGCAGCCGGGAGGCCCACACAGATACGCAGTATTTT.

V is TRBV5-8 and J is TRBJ2-1, with TRBD2 matching over 11 bases. V lost 1 base to trimming and J lost 9 bases; unmatched junction nucleotides: 6. CDR1 is SGHTS, CDR2 YDEGEE, per germline. There are 15 residues in the CDR3. The CDR3 nucleotides are TGTGCCAGCAGCTTGCTAGCGGGGGGCCCTGGTGAGCAGTTCTTC. As protein: CASSLLAGGPGEQFF.

CDR3 sequence (DNA): TGTGCCAGCAGTGAATTAGGGGCCCCGAACACTGAAGCTTTCTTT. Protein product: CASSELGAPNTEAFF. J is TRBJ1-1 and V is TRBV25-1, with a weak D call TRBD1 (5 bases). V lost 1 base, J lost 1 base, and 10 bases lay in between. This CDR3 has 15 residues. CDR1 and CDR2 from the germline V gene are MGHDK and SYGVNS.

CDR3 loop: CASRPTGGAAEAFF. CDR3 nucleotides: TGTGCCAGCAGACCTACAGGGGGCGCCGCTGAAGCTTTCTTT. The V call is TRBV4-2, the J call TRBJ1-1, with TRBD1 matching over 9 bases. The CDR3 totals 14 residues. V gave up 6 bases and J gave up 6 bases; unmatched junction bases: 8. The V gene's germline CDR1 is LGHNA and CDR2 YNFKEQ.

The J gene is TRBJ1-3, the V gene TRBV14; D is undetermined. The V end was cut by 5 bases, the J end by 0 bases, with 11 bases between. Per germline, CDR1 SGHDN and CDR2 FVKESK. The CDR3 loop spans 15 amino acids. The CDR3 sequence is CASSYDIYSGNTIYF. As DNA, the CDR3 is TGTGCCAGCAGCTACGACATCTACTCTGGAAACACCATATATTTT.

The rearrangement joins TRBV29-1 to TRBJ1-2, with 8 bases identical to TRBD1. This CDR3 has 13 amino acids. Germline CDR1 reads SQVTM; CDR2 reads ANQGSEA. The J segment lost 10 bases and the V segment lost 6 bases, leaving 13 bases of the junction unmatched. The CDR3 coding sequence is TGCAGCGTGGGACTCAGGACAGGGAGCGACTACACCTTC. It specifies CSVGLRTGSDYTF.

The V and J genes are TRBV19 and TRBJ1-5; no firm D call. The V end lost 3 bases, the J end lost 4 bases, and 10 bases lay between the germline ends. Germline CDR1 LNHDA, CDR2 SQIVND (reference sequence). This CDR3 region has 14 residues. CDR3 sequence: CASSIVVENQPQHF. In nucleotides, the CDR3 is TGTGCCAGTAGTATTGTTGTAGAGAATCAGCCCCAGCATTTT.

The gene calls are TRBV28 and TRBJ1-2; D not resolved. The germline gives CDR1 MDHEN, CDR2 SYDVKM. The CDR3 contains 12 residues. Trimming stripped 5 bases from V and 1 base from J, with 5 bases between. The DNA for the CDR3 is TGTGCCAGCAGTGAGAGTAACTATGGCTACACCTTC. Translation: CASSESNYGYTF.

The genes are TRBV6-2 or TRBV6-3 and TRBJ2-7, with a tentative D call TRBD2 (5 bases). Trimming left V 2 bases short and J 3 bases short, with 8 bases between. This CDR3 is 13 amino acids long. The germline CDR1 and CDR2 sequences are MNHEY and SVGEGT. CDR3 sequence (DNA): TGTGCCAGCAGTTACGGGAGAGGCTACGAGCAGTACTTC. It translates to CASSYGRGYEQYF.

As concerns this clone: This sample also contains other DNA sequences that code for the same CDR3. The V call is TRBV6-5, the J call TRBJ2-1; D is possibly TRBD2 (5 bases). Germline V lookup: CDR1 MNHEY, CDR2 SVGAGI. This CDR3 spans 13 amino acids. Deletions cut 2 bases from V and 4 bases from J, with 6 bases between. CDR3 nucleotide sequence: TGTGCCAGCAGTTACACGGGGTACAATGAGCAGTTCTTC. The encoded protein is CASSYTGYNEQFF.

In DNA form, the CDR3 reads TGTGCCAGTAGTCCCCGGGGACAGGCGGGAAATCAGCCCCAGCATTTT. Translation: CASSPRGQAGNQPQHF. This chain uses TRBV19 with TRBJ1-5, with TRBD1 matching over 8 bases. Germline CDR1 reads LNHDA; CDR2 reads SQIVND (reference sequence). V shed 5 bases and J 4 bases; nucleotides not matched to a gene: 10. The CDR3 is 16 amino acids.

J is TRBJ2-4 and V is TRBV6-2 or TRBV6-3, with D possibly TRBD1 on 7 matching bases. Germline CDR1 and CDR2: MNHEY and SVGEGT. Between the trimmed V and J ends, which lost 2 bases and 3 bases, there was a span of 11 bases. CDR3 length: 15 residues. CDR3 sequence (DNA): TGTGCCAGCAGTTACGGGGGGACAGACAAAAACATTCAGTACTTC. The encoded protein is CASSYGGTDKNIQYF.

This clone was counted a single time. This chain uses TRBV7-8 with TRBJ1-1; D not certain. Trimming took off 1 base at V and 4 bases at J, with 13 bases between the two ends. Germline loops: CDR1 SGHVS, CDR2 FQNEAQ. The CDR3 length is 15 residues. CDR3 DNA sequence: TGTGCCAGCAGCTTAGGTCCACAAGGCGGCACTGAAGCTTTCTTT. As protein: CASSLGPQGGTEAFF.

The gene calls are TRBV5-1 and TRBJ2-5; D unresolved. V was pared by 6 bases and J by 2 bases, with 17 bases between. The CDR3 consists of 15 residues. Germline assignment: CDR1 SGHRS and CDR2 YFSETQ. The CDR3 protein is CASTDETGFQETQYF. The CDR3 region has the DNA TGCGCCAGCACCGACGAAACCGGGTTTCAAGAGACCCAGTACTTC.

The chain uses TRBV5-6 and TRBJ1-1; D is ambiguous. V lost 3 bases to trimming and J lost 3 bases, with 12 bases between them. Germline-derived CDR1 and CDR2 are SGHDT and YYEEEE. The CDR3 contains 14 residues. The CDR3 protein is CASSWTEVHTEAFF. CDR3 sequence (DNA): TGTGCCAGCAGCTGGACGGAGGTGCACACTGAAGCTTTCTTT.

This rearrangement joins TRBV6-5 to TRBJ1-4, with D possibly TRBD1 on 6 matching bases. The CDR3 spans 16 residues. Looked up from germline, CDR1 is MNHEY and CDR2 is SVGAGI. V gave up 0 bases and J gave up 0 bases, with 8 bases separating them. The CDR3 protein is CASSYSTGSTNEKLFF. CDR3 coding DNA: TGTGCCAGCAGTTACTCCACAGGGTCAACTAATGAAAAACTGTTTTTT.

The chain carries TRBV6-5 and TRBJ1-5; a weak D match, TRBD1 (5 bases). The V gene lost 2 bases and the J gene lost 4 bases, with 12 bases spanning the gap. This CDR3 has 15 amino acids. CDR1 is MNHEY and CDR2 is SVGAGI in the germline V gene. In DNA, the CDR3 is TGTGCCAGCAGTTACGGTCAGGGTGGAAATCAGCCCCAGCATTTT. It codes for CASSYGQGGNQPQHF.

The chain couples TRBV19 to TRBJ2-7; the match to TRBD2 covers 8 bases. The CDR3 is 13 amino acids. With 6 bases clipped from V and 5 bases from J, the junction kept 6 bases outside the gene matches. From germline, CDR1 is LNHDA and CDR2 SQIVND (reference sequence). The CDR3 nucleotides are TGTGCCAGTAGAACTAGCGGTGGAAACGAGCAGTACTTC. Protein product: CASRTSGGNEQYF.

V is TRBV6-5 and J is TRBJ1-4; tentatively, D is TRBD1 (5 bases). The CDR3 loop spans 16 amino acids. Trimming cost V 6 bases and J 5 bases, with 19 bases left between them. The germline V gene has CDR1 MNHEY and CDR2 SVGAGI. The CDR3 DNA reads as TGTGCCAGCAGCTACCCAGTGACGGGGGGGAATGAAAAACTGTTTTTT. This codes for CASSYPVTGGNEKLFF.

The gene calls are TRBV5-1 and TRBJ1-1, with TRBD1 as a possible D gene (5 bases). Germline CDR1 and CDR2: SGHRS and YFSETQ. Trimming cost V 5 bases and J 2 bases, with 13 bases left between them. The CDR3 covers 14 residues. The CDR3 region has the DNA TGCGCCAGCAGTTTTGGGGCCACCAACACTGAAGCTTTCTTT. This codes for CASSFGATNTEAFF.

The chain recombines TRBV6-5 with TRBJ1-4, with D tentatively TRBD1 (5 bases). V lost 6 bases and J lost 8, with 19 bases in between. The CDR3 is made up of 15 amino acids. Germline CDR1 MNHEY, CDR2 SVGAGI. The CDR3 DNA sequence: TGTGCCAGCAGGGAGGGATCTGGGGCCGGGGAAAAACTGTTTTTT. It specifies CASREGSGAGEKLFF.

The V and J genes are TRBV5-4 and TRBJ1-2; D not certain. The CDR3 is 14 residues long. Deletions cut 4 bases from V and 1 base from J, with 11 bases between. In germline, CDR1 is SGHNT, CDR2 YYREEE (reference sequence). The CDR3 protein is CASSPAGFNYGYTF. The CDR3 DNA reads as TGTGCCAGCAGCCCTGCAGGATTTAACTATGGCTACACCTTC.

The rearrangement uses TRBV18 and TRBJ2-6, with a possible D match to TRBD1 (6 bases). The V end was cut by 3 bases, the J end by 0 bases, with 6 bases between. The CDR3 is 15 residues long. In germline, CDR1 is KGHSH, CDR2 LQKENI. The chain's CDR3 is CASSPGASGANVLTF. The CDR3 region has the DNA TGTGCCAGCTCACCGGGGGCCTCTGGGGCCAACGTCCTGACTTTC.

The chain is built from TRBV18 and TRBJ2-2; 13 bases fit TRBD2. V lost 4 bases, J lost 5 bases, and 10 bases stayed unmatched. Germline V gene data show CDR1 as KGHSH and CDR2 as LQKENI. The CDR3 contains 18 residues. The CDR3 protein is CASSRYTGLAGVTGELFF. In nucleotides, the CDR3 is TGTGCCAGCTCACGATATACCGGACTAGCGGGAGTTACCGGGGAGCTGTTTTTT. The entire variable domain, with the rest obtained from reference TRBV18 and TRBJ2-2, is as follows: NAGVMQNPRHLVRRRGQEARLRCSPMKGHSHVYWYRQLPEEGLKFMVYLQKENIIDESGMPKERFSAEFPKEGPSILRIQQVVRGDSAAYFCASSRYTGLAGVTGELFFGEGSRLTVL.

The rearrangement joins TRBV19 to TRBJ2-2, with 7 bases lining up with TRBD2. J lost 3 bases, V lost 3 bases, and 4 bases had no gene match. Germline values: CDR1 LNHDA, CDR2 SQIVND (reference sequence). CDR3 length: 15 amino acids. This CDR3 is CASSISAGYTGELFF. In DNA form, the CDR3 reads TGTGCCAGTAGTATTTCAGCGGGATACACCGGGGAGCTGTTTTTT.

This clone was detected only once. The J gene is TRBJ2-5, the V gene TRBV6-2 or TRBV6-3, with a possible D match to TRBD1 (6 bases). Germline CDR1 reads MNHEY; CDR2 reads SVGEGT. Trimming left V 6 bases short and J 1 base short, with 12 bases between. This CDR3 spans 14 amino acids. CDR3 amino acids: CASSRGQFQETQYF. CDR3 in DNA: TGTGCCAGCAGCCGGGGACAATTCCAAGAGACCCAGTACTTC.